This TCR beta chain was observed in a study of Ad26.COV2.S vaccination and SARS-CoV-2 variants. Study in general: In the COV1001 trial, the donor was in the Ad26.COV2.S arm. Doses of Ad26.COV2.S were injected into muscle once or twice, 56 days apart.

This clone was counted only a few times. Its target is unknown. As for treatment: around 19 received Ad26.COV2.S at low or high dose, single or two shots; 5 received placebo; per-sample allocation not given. Sampling occurred on day 63 after the first vaccine or placebo injection. Immunization relied on an Ad26 vector, which expressed Wuhan-strain SARS-CoV-2 spike. The CDR3 sequence is 16 residues long. Per germline, CDR1 SGHTA and CDR2 FQGNSA. V lost 9 bases, J lost 5 bases, and 20 bases lay in between. Regarding the study as a whole: Similar non-spike TCR breadth was seen in vaccine and placebo recipients.

Profiled with immunoSEQ multiplex PCR; TCRdb holds only in-frame clones, not every one. Here the sample spans around 340,000 clones, 75% to 90% being singletons. This chain joins TRBV7-2 and TRBJ1-6; D perhaps matches TRBD1 (5 bases). The input for sequencing was peripheral blood, taken in a trial of Ad26.COV2.S vaccine versus placebo. The TCR was taken from a person aged 18 to 65 who received the Ad26.COV2.S COVID-19 vaccine or a placebo. Here the CDR3 reads CARIQVAILNNSPLHF. Written as DNA, the CDR3 is TGTGCCAGGATACAGGTGGCCATTTTAAATAATTCACCCCTCCACTTT.